The clone carrying this T cell receptor (beta chain) was seen a few times. What it binds is not known. The entry originates in a study of blood T cells in healthy people across ages. Overall study results and limits: Naive T cell percentage strongly correlated with TCR beta diversity. From one million sequenced T cells, diversity estimates were lower bounds. No conclusive comparison of naive versus antigen-experienced cells was possible with unsorted PBMCs.

Using a J-beta primer mix together with a sample-barcoded 5' primer, a second PCR was run for about 7 to 12 cycles. Each of the cDNA molecules was tagged by a template-switch adaptor with 12 random nucleotides. MiXCR, applied by TCRdb to the 5' RACE reads, yields one record per CDR3 protein. This sample yields under 750,000 distinct CDR3 sequences, of which around 50% are seen a single time; 20% to 25% belongs to the top ten. Trimming removed 3 bases at V and 5 bases at J, with 12 bases between. The V gene's germline CDR1 is SGHRS and CDR2 YFSETQ. The CDR3 has 14 residues. This receptor was taken from an older man in good health. V is TRBV5-1 and J is TRBJ2-1, with a weak D call TRBD2 (5 bases). Sequenced material: blood. In DNA form, the CDR3 reads TGCGCCAGCAGCTGGAGTGGGAGTGACAATGAGCAGTTCTTC. Protein: CASSWSGSDNEQFF.